This T cell receptor (beta chain) was identified during a study of blood T cells in healthy people across ages. With 1 base removed from V and 0 bases from J, the gap between germline ends came to 5 bases. The CDR3 contains 14 residues. Germline CDR1 is KGHSH and CDR2 is LQKENI. In regard to this clonotype: No antigen is known for it.

Notes on the study in general: Unsorted PBMCs prevented conclusive naive versus antigen-experienced comparison.

Primers used in a second PCR of about 7 to 12 cycles were a sample-barcoded 5' primer and a J-beta primer mix. TCRdb re-analysed the 5' RACE reads in MiXCR, keeping a single row per CDR3 protein. Here the sample spans 600,000 to 1,000,000 distinct CDR3 sequences, 20% to 25% being singletons. These data also featured in a second study, about T cells of mothers and their children.

The genes are TRBV18 and TRBJ2-3; D unclear. The TCR comes from a boy younger than 18 in good health. The specimen was blood. CDR3 residues: CASSPLQSTDTQYF. In DNA, the CDR3 is TGTGCCAGCTCACCACTTCAGAGCACAGATACGCAGTATTTT.